This is a list of T cell receptor beta chains from one sample in a study of blood T cell repertoires in COVID-19. Assay: immunoSEQ multiplex PCR; the TCRdb copy retains only in-frame clones and omits some. The table lists roughly 440,000 clones, 88% of them singletons, with about 12% in the top ten. The sample consisted of peripheral blood. All receptors come from a woman aged 50 to 60 with COVID-19, enrolled during active disease. CDR3s include the opening cysteine and the closing phenylalanine or tryptophan. A D gene is named only where the DNA matches it firmly. Clone size is given for some rows only: seen once, a few or many times, or a class if the clone is expanded.

d_call	clone_size	j_call	v_call	cdr3_nt	cdr3_aa
NA	NA	TRBJ1-2	TRBV4-2	TGTGCCAGCAGCCAAGGACAGATCGACAACTATGGCTACACCTTC	CASSQGQIDNYGYTF
NA	NA	TRBJ2-1	TRBV19	TGTGCCAGTAGTCCCTCATTAGTCGAGCAGTTCTTC	CASSPSLVEQFF
TRBD1	once	TRBJ2-3	TRBV11-2	TGTGCCAGCAGCCTAACCGGGACAGGGGAAGATACGCAGTATTTT	CASSLTGTGEDTQYF
NA	few	TRBJ1-1	TRBV21-1	TGTGCCAGCAGCACTAACAGGGGGCTTATGAACACTGAAGCTTTCTTT	CASSTNRGLMNTEAFF
TRBD2	NA	TRBJ2-3	TRBV11-2	TGTGCCAGCAGCTTAGTAGTGGGACTAGGGGGGACAGATACGCAGTATTTT	CASSLVVGLGGTDTQYF
NA	NA	TRBJ1-4	TRBV7-3	TGTGCCAGCAGCCCCCGACAAGCAACTAATGAAAAACTGTTTTTT	CASSPRQATNEKLFF
NA	NA	TRBJ2-1	TRBV5-1	TGCGCCAGCAGCCCGAGCGTAAACAATGAGCAGTTCTTC	CASSPSVNNEQFF
NA	NA	TRBJ1-5	TRBV28	TGTGCCAGCAGTTTATGGGGGGCCCGGCATTTT	CASSLWGARHF
TRBD1	NA	TRBJ1-4	TRBV12-3/TRBV12-4	TGTGCCAGCAGGACAGGGTCGGATGAAAAACTGTTTTTT	CASRTGSDEKLFF
NA	NA	TRBJ2-7	TRBV3-1/TRBV3-2	TGTGCCAGCAGCCAAGATCCCCTTTCCTACGAGCAGTACTTC	CASSQDPLSYEQYF
TRBD1	NA	TRBJ1-1	TRBV30	TGTGCCTCCGGGGTTACAGGGGGAACTGAAGCTTTCTTT	CASGVTGGTEAFF
NA	NA	TRBJ2-3	TRBV11-2	TGTGCCAGCAGCTTTTCGAGCACAGATACGCAGTATTTT	CASSFSSTDTQYF
NA	NA	TRBJ1-2	TRBV5-1	TGCGCCAGCAGCTTGGACGGACTTAACTATGGCTACACCTTC	CASSLDGLNYGYTF
NA	NA	TRBJ1-1	TRBV28	TGTGCCAGCAGGCTAGGCACTGAAGCTTTCTTT	CASRLGTEAFF
NA	NA	TRBJ1-2	TRBV5-1	TGCGCCAGCAGCTTGGAGGGCTTTGCAGGGGGCTACACCTTC	CASSLEGFAGGYTF
NA	NA	TRBJ1-2	TRBV11-2	TGTGCCAGCAGCCTCACAGCCTATGGCTACACCTTC	CASSLTAYGYTF
TRBD1	once	TRBJ1-1	TRBV28	TGTGCCAGCAGCACAGGGGGCACTGAGGCTGAAGCTTTCTTT	CASSTGGTEAEAFF
TRBD2	few	TRBJ2-7	TRBV4-1	TGCGCCAGCAGCCGTCAAGGGGCTAGCGGGGGTTCCTACGAGCAGTACTTC	CASSRQGASGGSYEQYF
NA	NA	TRBJ2-1	TRBV6-5	TGTGCCAGCACCTACGACGAGGGTGAGCAGTTCTTC	CASTYDEGEQFF
NA	NA	TRBJ2-2	TRBV3-1/TRBV3-2	TGTGCCAGCAGCCAAGATCGAGAGGCCGGGGAGCTGTTTTTT	CASSQDREAGELFF
TRBD2	NA	TRBJ2-5	TRBV30	TGTGCCTGGAGTTCTAGCGGGGGGGTATTAAAGACCCAGTACTTC	CAWSSSGGVLKTQYF
TRBD1	few	TRBJ1-1	TRBV6-1	TGTGCCAGCAGTGAAGCCCCGGGACAGTTGACGGCTTTCTTT	CASSEAPGQLTAFF
TRBD1	NA	TRBJ1-2	TRBV19	TGTGCCAGTAACCCACCGGGACAGTATGGCTACACCTTC	CASNPPGQYGYTF
NA	NA	TRBJ1-2	TRBV5-4	TGTGCCAGCAGCTTACCCTGGGCGTTGGGAGGTGGCTACACCTTC	CASSLPWALGGGYTF
TRBD1	NA	TRBJ2-7	TRBV6-5	TGTGCCACCCGAGGACCGGGACAGGGTTCCTACGAGCAGTACTTC	CATRGPGQGSYEQYF